A few counts support the clone carrying this T cell receptor beta chain. Its antigen is undetermined. TCRdb's copy holds only in-frame clones and misses some; the assay was immunoSEQ multiplex PCR. The repertoire holds over 30,000 clones, with 88% as singletons. The data originate from a study of T cell responses to AZD1222 COVID-19 vaccine. Study-wide results and limits: At 160-218 and 743-854, vaccine-associated CD4 TCRs were dominant, and they spanned spike. Clonal diversity was possibly underestimated; the donors were predominantly white British and more often female. Unmutated variant regions are reportedly targeted by nearly half of spike-specific TCRs.

This sequence originates from an adult who received the MenACWY meningococcal vaccine as a control. The sequencing here drew on peripheral blood, taken 28 days after the second dose of the MenACWY control vaccine.

The CDR3 DNA reads TGTGCCACCAGTGACAGGACTACCACAGATACGCAGTATTTT. Its translation: CATSDRTTTDTQYF. The rearrangement uses TRBV24-1 and TRBJ2-3, with D perhaps matching TRBD2 (6 bases). V gave up 4 bases and J gave up 2 bases, with 9 bases separating them. The V gene's germline CDR1 is KGHDR and CDR2 SFDVKD. The CDR3 loop spans 14 amino acids.